The rows below give T cell receptor beta chains drawn from one sample of a study of CD8 T cells in Susac syndrome. One entry per CDR3 protein results from TCRdb running MiXCR on the immunoSEQ multiplex PCR reads. The sample gives approximately 230,000 distinct CDR3 sequences, over 85% of which show up once; 0.065% to 0.08% is in the top ten. Sequences were obtained from CD4+ T cells from PBMCs. The receptors stem from a human donor with multiple sclerosis. The CDR3 runs from the conserved cysteine through the conserved F or W. The D gene is left open where the match is weak. Part of the rows lack a size; the others show once, few, many or a class for expanded clones.

J | length | size | V | D | DNA | CDR3
TRBJ2-7 | 15 | . | TRBV14 | TRBD1 | TGTGCCAGCAGCCTGAGATCCGGGACAGCCTACGAGCAGTACTTC | CASSLRSGTAYEQYF
TRBJ2-2 | 14 | . | TRBV10-3 | . | TGTGCCATCGACGGTCCTAGTGACACCGGGGAGCTGTTTTTT | CAIDGPSDTGELFF
TRBJ1-3 | 13 | few | TRBV9 | . | TGTGCCAGCAGCGTCGACTCTGGAAACACCATATATTTT | CASSVDSGNTIYF
TRBJ2-5 | 14 | . | TRBV19 | . | TGTGCCAGTAGTATCCGGGGCCTCCAAGAGACCCAGTACTTC | CASSIRGLQETQYF
TRBJ1-2 | 15 | . | TRBV18 | . | TGTGCCAGCTCACCAGTGGGTCCCGCGACGGATGGCTACACCTTC | CASSPVGPATDGYTF
TRBJ1-1 | 14 | . | TRBV12-3/TRBV12-4 | TRBD1 | TGTGCCAGCAGTTTACAGGGGGCGCGGACTGAAGCTTTCTTT | CASSLQGARTEAFF
TRBJ1-3 | 14 | . | TRBV29-1 | . | TGCAGCGTTGAGACGGGGACCTCTGGAAACACCATATATTTT | CSVETGTSGNTIYF
TRBJ1-2 | 12 | . | TRBV6-1 | . | TGTGCCAGCACGTCCCGAGGCTATGGCTACACCTTC | CASTSRGYGYTF
TRBJ1-3 | 12 | . | TRBV20-1 | . | TGCAGTGCTGAAATTACAGGAAACACCATATATTTT | CSAEITGNTIYF
TRBJ1-5 | 14 | . | TRBV30 | . | TGTGCCTGGACTAATGGGGGCTGGGGGCAGCCCCAGCATTTT | CAWTNGGWGQPQHF
TRBJ2-1 | 14 | . | TRBV28 | TRBD2 | TGTGCCAGCAGGATTAGCGGGAGATACAATGAGCAGTTCTTC | CASRISGRYNEQFF
TRBJ2-5 | 17 | once | TRBV10-1 | TRBD2 | TGCGCCAGCAGCCCCTCTAGTGGTCGCGGGGGGGTTGAGACCCAGTACTTC | CASSPSSGRGGVETQYF
TRBJ2-1 | 14 | . | TRBV12-3/TRBV12-4 | . | TGTGCCAGCAGTTTAGACGGGTCCCAGGACGAGCAGTTCTTC | CASSLDGSQDEQFF
TRBJ2-7 | 13 | . | TRBV5-1 | . | TGCGCCAGCAGCTTGGTTGGGTACTACGAGCAGTACTTC | CASSLVGYYEQYF
TRBJ2-2 | 15 | once | TRBV15 | . | TGTGCCACCAGCAGAGTTGGGACCGTCACCGGGGAGCTGTTTTTT | CATSRVGTVTGELFF
TRBJ2-1 | 17 | . | TRBV6-1 | TRBD2 | TGTGCCAGCAGTCCTTTCAGTAGCGAGCGGGGGGGCAATGAGCAGTTCTTC | CASSPFSSERGGNEQFF
TRBJ1-1 | 15 | . | TRBV29-1 | . | TGCAGCGTTGAACCTTCCGCCCTTTGGAACACTGAAGCTTTCTTT | CSVEPSALWNTEAFF
TRBJ1-1 | 13 | once | TRBV6-5 | . | TGTGCCAGCACCCAGGGGAAGAACACTGAAGCTTTCTTT | CASTQGKNTEAFF
TRBJ2-7 | 13 | . | TRBV7-3 | TRBD2 | TGTGCCAGCAGCCCGGGACTAGCCCGCGAGCAGTACTTC | CASSPGLAREQYF
TRBJ1-1 | 12 | . | TRBV5-1 | . | TGCGCCAGCAGCTTACCCCCGGGTGAAGCTTTCTTT | CASSLPPGEAFF
TRBJ2-7 | 14 | . | TRBV15 | TRBD1 | TGTGCCACCAGCAGAAGGACAGGCTCCTACGAGCAGTACTTC | CATSRRTGSYEQYF
TRBJ2-3 | 14 | . | TRBV20-1 | TRBD1 | TGCAGTGCTAGGGGGCAGGGGGGCACAGATACGCAGTATTTT | CSARGQGGTDTQYF
TRBJ1-4 | 15 | . | TRBV29-1 | . | TGCAGCGTTCGTGGCGGGATTACAACTAATGAAAAACTGTTTTTT | CSVRGGITTNEKLFF